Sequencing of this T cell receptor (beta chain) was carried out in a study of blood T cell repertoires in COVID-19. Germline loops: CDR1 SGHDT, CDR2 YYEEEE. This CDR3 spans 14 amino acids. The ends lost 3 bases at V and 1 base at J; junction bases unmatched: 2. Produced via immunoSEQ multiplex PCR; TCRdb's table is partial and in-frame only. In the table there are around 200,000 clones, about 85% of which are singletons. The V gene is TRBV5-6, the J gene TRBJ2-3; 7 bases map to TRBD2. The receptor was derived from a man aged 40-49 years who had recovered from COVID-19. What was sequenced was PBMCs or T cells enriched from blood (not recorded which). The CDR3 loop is CASSWDYGTDTQYF. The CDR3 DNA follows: TGTGCCAGCAGCTGGGACTACGGCACAGATACGCAGTATTTT.